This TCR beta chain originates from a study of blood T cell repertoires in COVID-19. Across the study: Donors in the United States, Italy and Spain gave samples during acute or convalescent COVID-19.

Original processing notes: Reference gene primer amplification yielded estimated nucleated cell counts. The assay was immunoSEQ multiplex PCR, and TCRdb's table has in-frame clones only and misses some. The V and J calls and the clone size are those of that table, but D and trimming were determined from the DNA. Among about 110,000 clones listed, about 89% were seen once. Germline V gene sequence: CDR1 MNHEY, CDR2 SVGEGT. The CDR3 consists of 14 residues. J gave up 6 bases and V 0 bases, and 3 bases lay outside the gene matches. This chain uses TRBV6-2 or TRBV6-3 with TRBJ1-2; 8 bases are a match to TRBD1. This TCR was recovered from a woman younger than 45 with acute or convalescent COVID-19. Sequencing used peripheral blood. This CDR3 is CASSYSLTGDGYTF. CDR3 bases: TGTGCCAGCAGTTACTCGTTGACAGGGGATGGCTACACCTTC.